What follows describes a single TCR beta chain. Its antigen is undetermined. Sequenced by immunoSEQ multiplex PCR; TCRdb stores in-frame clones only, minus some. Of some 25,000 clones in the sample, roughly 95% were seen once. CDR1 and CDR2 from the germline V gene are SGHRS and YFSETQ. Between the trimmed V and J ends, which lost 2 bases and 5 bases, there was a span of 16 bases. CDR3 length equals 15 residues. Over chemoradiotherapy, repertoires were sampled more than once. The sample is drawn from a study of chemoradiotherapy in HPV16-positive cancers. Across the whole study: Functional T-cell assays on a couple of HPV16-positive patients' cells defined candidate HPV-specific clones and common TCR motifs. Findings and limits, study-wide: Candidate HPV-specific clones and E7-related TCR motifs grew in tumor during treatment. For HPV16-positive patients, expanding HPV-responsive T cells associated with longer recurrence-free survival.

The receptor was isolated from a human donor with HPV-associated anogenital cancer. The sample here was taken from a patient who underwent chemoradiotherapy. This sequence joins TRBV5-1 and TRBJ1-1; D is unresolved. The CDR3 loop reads CASSFPEQPATEAFF. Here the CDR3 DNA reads TGCGCCAGCAGCTTCCCAGAGCAACCCGCGACTGAAGCTTTCTTT.